This T cell receptor beta chain was obtained from a study of T cells in Graves' hyperthyroidism and ophthalmopathy. The wider study: Peripheral blood samples were taken at initial diagnosis, prior to any treatment. Study-wide findings and caveats: Also found in blood were most expanded thyroid clonotypes above 0.001.

The hyperthyroidism was newly diagnosed and had lasted under 2 months; the patients were aged 18 to 65. Clinicians diagnosed patients from clinical symptoms, serum thyroxine and TRAb, thyroid ultrasound and orbital computed tomography. The CDR3 is made up of 14 amino acids. V gave up 6 bases and J gave up 6 bases, with 14 bases separating them. From RNA transcripts, TCR beta CDR3 regions were amplified. The TCR CDR3 first-round RT-PCR relied on the HTBI primer set. TCRdb passed the multiplex PCR reads through MiXCR, listing each CDR3 protein once. Of under 300,000 distinct CDR3 sequences listed, 12% to 15% are singletons. This clonotype was seen at least ten times. Its antigen is undetermined.

This rearrangement joins TRBV12-3 or TRBV12-4 to TRBJ1-4; D unclear. Sequenced: blood. This clonotype originated in a woman between 45 and 65 years old with Graves' hyperthyroidism that later progressed to Graves' ophthalmopathy. CDR3 region: CASSHTVSDEKLFF. CDR3 coding DNA: TGTGCCAGCAGCCACACAGTATCGGATGAAAAACTGTTTTTT.